This T cell receptor (beta chain) came from a study of Ad26.COV2.S vaccination and SARS-CoV-2 variants. The CDR3 length is 15 residues. The V end lost 4 bases, the J end lost 5 bases, and 17 bases lay between the germline ends. Germline loops: CDR1 LGHDT, CDR2 YNNKEL (reference sequence). The repertoire was sequenced with immunoSEQ multiplex PCR; TCRdb's copy has only in-frame clones and lacks some. The sample lists around 310,000 clones, around 90% seen once, with about 5% in the top ten. Treatment described: roughly 19 received Ad26.COV2.S at low or high dose, single or two shots; 5 received placebo; per-sample allocation not given. After the first vaccine or placebo injection, samples were drawn on day 63.

This clonotype was obtained from a person aged 18 to 59 who received the Ad26.COV2.S COVID-19 vaccine or a placebo. The chain uses TRBV3-1 (or the pseudogene TRBV3-2) and TRBJ1-1; weak D call: TRBD1 (6 bases). Source: peripheral blood, taken in a trial of Ad26.COV2.S vaccine versus placebo. The CDR3 loop is CASSLVGGAGTEAFF. For the CDR3, the DNA is TGTGCCAGCAGCCTCGTCGGGGGCGCCGGGACTGAAGCTTTCTTT.